These 2 T cell receptor beta chains came from one sample sequenced in a study of post-analysis software for immune sequencing data. Prepared TCR beta cDNA libraries contained unique molecular identifiers. TCRdb redid the calling of the PCR reads with MiXCR, one entry per CDR3 protein. The sample yields hundreds of thousands of distinct CDR3 sequences, approximately 59% seen once. Study outcomes and limitations: Patients showed TRBV5-6, TRBV5-1 and TRBV20-1 among 4 or 5 TRBV segments more frequent than in controls.

No antigen is known for these receptors. The sample consisted of blood. These receptors came from a girl aged 2 to 9 with multiple sclerosis.

V and J are TRBV7-9 and TRBJ2-7; TRBD1 or TRBD2 may be the D gene (5 bases each). V lost 5 bases and J lost 0, with 17 bases in between. CDR1 is SEHNR, CDR2 FQNEAQ, per germline (reference sequence). The CDR3 is made up of 16 amino acids. CDR3 sequence (DNA): TGTGCCAGCAGCGCGGGCGAGAAGGGGTTCTCCTACGAGCAGTACTTC. Its translation: CASSAGEKGFSYEQYF.

This clonotype showed up just once. V usage is TRBV29-1 and J usage is TRBJ2-3, with 12 bases identical to TRBD2. Germline V CDR1 and CDR2: SQVTM, ANQGSEA. V trimming: 6 bases; J trimming: 3 bases; junction bases outside the gene matches: 16. CDR3 length: 18 amino acids. CDR3 bases: TGCAGCGTCGCCCGCCGCCAACTAACTAGCGGGGGGACAGATACGCAGTATTTT. Its translation is CSVARRQLTSGGTDTQYF.